This T cell receptor (beta chain) was documented in a study of early T cells in non-severe SARS-CoV-2 infection. For the study at large: Chains were unpaired, as sequencing was done on bulk RNA from unsorted whole blood.

Molecules of cDNA were individually given unique molecular identifiers that were attached to them. A single record per CDR3 protein comes from TCRdb applying MiXCR to the 5' RACE reads. Of tens of thousands of distinct CDR3 sequences listed, about 12% are singletons. Overall study findings and caveats: Anti-spike CD8 responses were favored in VDJdb matching, and private and CD4 specificities were missed.

The table lists this clonotype with a few counts. Its antigen is still unknown. Germline V gives CDR1 SGHVT, CDR2 SQSDAQ. CDR3 length: 13 residues. Trimming at V came to 8 bases and at J to 1 base, leaving 4 bases not matched to a gene. The specimen was whole blood. This sequence joins TRBV7-4 and TRBJ1-1, with 7 nucleotides matching TRBD1. This sequence was found in an adult who was a healthcare worker with PCR-confirmed SARS-CoV-2 infection or an uninfected control (not recorded which). The CDR3 protein is CASDGTANTEAFF. CDR3 DNA: TGTGCCAGCGACGGGACAGCGAACACTGAAGCTTTCTTT.